A selection of T cell receptor beta chains follows, all from one sample in a study of T cell changes during pregnancy in multiple sclerosis. Sequencing used immunoSEQ multiplex PCR; TCRdb keeps in-frame clones, though not all of them. This repertoire shows about 35,000 clones, 70% to 90% found once; its top ten account for around 3.4%. The source material was CD8+ T cells from peripheral blood mononuclear cells, sampled in the third trimester of pregnancy. Source of these receptors: a female donor with multiple sclerosis, enrolled in a pregnancy study. Each CDR3 is given with its conserved first and last residue. D genes are given only for firm matches. Some rows mark clone size as missing; the rest say once, few, many or name a class of expanded clone.

V	size	length	J	D	CDR3	DNA
TRBV7-8	NA	17	TRBJ2-2	TRBD1	CASSRTTGGAWTGELFF	TGTGCCAGCAGCCGTACTACAGGGGGCGCTTGGACCGGGGAGCTGTTTTTT
TRBV11-2	NA	14	TRBJ1-1	NA	CASSLDLINTEAFF	TGTGCCAGCAGCTTAGATCTTATAAACACTGAAGCTTTCTTT
TRBV7-8	NA	18	TRBJ1-3	NA	CASSLEWGQGTRGNTIYF	TGTGCCAGCAGCTTAGAGTGGGGTCAGGGGACCCGTGGAAACACCATATATTTT
TRBV6-6	NA	16	TRBJ1-6	TRBD1	CASSYIGTGSNSPLHF	TGTGCCAGCAGTTACATCGGGACAGGGTCTAATTCACCCCTCCACTTT
TRBV5-6	NA	16	TRBJ1-5	TRBD1	CASSSRDRRSNQPQHF	TGTGCCAGCAGCTCCCGGGACAGACGTAGCAATCAGCCCCAGCATTTT
TRBV7-9	NA	12	TRBJ1-6	NA	CASSPRALPLHF	TGTGCCAGCAGCCCCAGGGCTTTACCCCTCCACTTT
TRBV7-3	once	15	TRBJ2-3	TRBD2	CASSWTSGGRDTQYF	TGTGCCAGCAGCTGGACTAGCGGGGGGCGGGATACGCAGTATTTT
TRBV14	NA	18	TRBJ2-5	NA	CASSQDGFSASSRGGQYF	TGTGCCAGCAGCCAAGATGGGTTTTCGGCCAGTAGTAGGGGGGGCCAGTACTTC
TRBV4-3	NA	14	TRBJ2-7	TRBD1	CASSPGTGTYEQYF	TGCGCCAGCAGCCCCGGGACAGGAACCTACGAGCAGTACTTC
TRBV7-6	NA	17	TRBJ1-1	NA	CASSLGVGGAVDTEAFF	TGTGCCAGCAGCTTAGGGGTTGGGGGGGCGGTGGACACTGAAGCTTTCTTT
TRBV19	NA	16	TRBJ2-1	TRBD2	CASSITSSGGTMRQFF	TGTGCCAGTAGTATAACTTCTAGCGGGGGAACAATGAGGCAGTTCTTC
TRBV7-3	NA	14	TRBJ2-1	TRBD2	CASSSGLGGNEQFF	TGTGCCAGCAGCTCGGGACTAGGGGGCAATGAGCAGTTCTTC
TRBV7-2	NA	16	TRBJ1-2	NA	CASSLLGGGANYGYTF	TGTGCCAGCAGCTTATTGGGCGGCGGGGCTAACTATGGCTACACCTTC
TRBV28	NA	14	TRBJ2-7	NA	CASSFQRESYEQYF	TGTGCCAGCAGTTTCCAACGGGAGTCCTACGAGCAGTACTTC
TRBV13	NA	13	TRBJ2-1	NA	CASSLRAYNEQFF	TGTGCCAGCAGCCTCAGGGCATACAATGAGCAGTTCTTC
TRBV12-1	NA	15	TRBJ1-5	NA	CASSFDRLGNQPQHF	TGTGCCAGCAGCTTTGACAGGCTTGGCAATCAGCCCCAGCATTTT
TRBV5-1	once	16	TRBJ1-2	NA	CASSLSTGRVPGGYTF	TGCGCCAGCAGTCTAAGTACCGGCAGGGTACCGGGTGGCTACACCTTC
TRBV7-2	NA	16	TRBJ2-2	TRBD1	CASSFGQAPNTGELFF	TGTGCCAGCAGCTTTGGACAGGCCCCGAACACCGGGGAGCTGTTTTTT
TRBV6-6	NA	15	TRBJ1-1	NA	CASSPSPGMGTEAFF	TGTGCCAGCAGTCCGAGTCCGGGGATGGGCACTGAAGCTTTCTTT
TRBV27	NA	15	TRBJ1-6	TRBD1	CASRPGQGFNSPLHF	TGTGCCAGCAGACCAGGACAGGGATTTAATTCACCCCTCCACTTT
TRBV11-2	NA	17	TRBJ1-2	TRBD1	CASSLDFGTGLEYGYTF	TGTGCCAGCAGCTTGGATTTTGGGACAGGGCTTGAGTACGGCTACACCTTC
TRBV6-5	NA	14	TRBJ1-1	TRBD1	CASSYDRANTEAFF	TGTGCCAGCAGTTACGACAGGGCGAACACTGAAGCTTTCTTT
TRBV5-4	NA	15	TRBJ1-2	TRBD1	CASSLADRVDYGYTF	TGTGCCAGCAGCCTCGCGGACAGGGTGGACTATGGCTACACCTTC
TRBV7-6	NA	19	TRBJ2-1	TRBD2	CASSILAGGRLSSYNEQFF	TGTGCCAGCAGCATACTAGCGGGGGGCCGCCTTAGCTCCTACAATGAGCAGTTCTTC
TRBV11-3	NA	15	TRBJ2-7	NA	CASSLVPSTCYEQYF	TGTGCCAGCAGCTTAGTTCCTAGCACGTGCTACGAGCAGTACTTC
TRBV19	once	13	TRBJ1-1	NA	CASSIGQINEAFF	TGTGCCAGTAGTATAGGACAGATTAATGAAGCTTTCTTT
TRBV7-6	NA	16	TRBJ2-1	TRBD2	CASSPLAGASGEEQFF	TGTGCCAGCAGCCCGCTAGCGGGGGCCTCTGGGGAGGAGCAGTTCTTC
TRBV5-6	once	15	TRBJ2-1	NA	CASSPGSSLGNEQFF	TGTGCCAGCAGCCCGGGGTCTTCTCTGGGGAATGAGCAGTTCTTC
TRBV6-4	NA	14	TRBJ2-2	TRBD2	CASSDSGGSGELFF	TGTGCCAGCAGTGACTCGGGGGGGTCCGGGGAGCTGTTTTTT
TRBV4-3	NA	15	TRBJ2-3	NA	CASSQTSDPTDTQYF	TGCGCCAGCAGCCAAACAAGCGACCCGACAGATACGCAGTATTTT
TRBV2	NA	15	TRBJ2-5	TRBD1	CASSVAGGIQETQYF	TGTGCCAGCAGCGTAGCAGGGGGAATTCAAGAGACCCAGTACTTC
TRBV30	NA	14	TRBJ1-5	NA	CAWSEEYSNQPQHF	TGTGCCTGGAGTGAGGAGTATAGCAATCAGCCCCAGCATTTT
TRBV19	NA	12	TRBJ1-1	NA	CASRWGGTEAFF	TGTGCCAGTCGGTGGGGGGGCACTGAAGCTTTCTTT
TRBV18	NA	10	TRBJ2-1	NA	CASSVDEQFF	TGTGCCAGCTCAGTAGATGAGCAGTTCTTC
TRBV6-5	NA	16	TRBJ1-1	NA	CASSYSGHRANTEAFF	TGTGCCAGCAGTTACTCGGGACACCGGGCGAACACTGAAGCTTTCTTT
TRBV9	once	16	TRBJ2-5	TRBD1	CASSLSPRQGAWTQYF	TGTGCCAGCAGCCTAAGTCCGCGACAGGGGGCCTGGACCCAGTACTTC
TRBV4-2	NA	17	TRBJ1-4	TRBD1	CASSPWTGGITNEKLFF	TGTGCCAGCAGCCCGTGGACAGGGGGGATTACTAATGAAAAACTGTTTTTT
TRBV7-9	NA	15	TRBJ1-2	TRBD1	CASSPRPGQVDGYTF	TGTGCCAGCAGCCCCAGACCGGGACAGGTGGATGGCTACACCTTC
TRBV10-3	NA	13	TRBJ1-2	NA	CAISAGGTGGYTF	TGTGCCATCAGTGCCGGGGGGACGGGAGGCTACACCTTC
TRBV4-2	once	19	TRBJ2-1	TRBD2	CASSPRDGVLAGGYNEQFF	TGTGCCAGCAGCCCCCGGGACGGAGTACTAGCGGGGGGCTACAATGAGCAGTTCTTC
TRBV5-6	NA	15	TRBJ2-3	NA	CASSLGGTSTDTQYF	TGTGCCAGCAGCTTGGGGGGGACTAGCACAGATACGCAGTATTTT
TRBV7-3	NA	15	TRBJ1-3	TRBD1	CASSLSGGFGNTIYF	TGTGCCAGCAGCTTATCAGGGGGCTTTGGAAACACCATATATTTT
TRBV7-3	NA	15	TRBJ1-3	NA	CASSLQGPPGNTIYF	TGTGCCAGCAGCTTACAGGGGCCCCCTGGAAACACCATATATTTT
TRBV29-1	NA	13	TRBJ1-2	TRBD1	CSPKGQGYYGYTF	TGCAGCCCCAAGGGACAGGGGTACTATGGCTACACCTTC
TRBV6-5	NA	15	TRBJ2-1	TRBD2	CASSLGLAAYNEQFF	TGTGCCAGCAGTTTGGGACTAGCGGCCTACAATGAGCAGTTCTTC
TRBV5-5	NA	13	TRBJ1-1	TRBD1	CASSSPGGTEAFF	TGTGCCAGCAGCTCCCCAGGGGGGACTGAAGCTTTCTTT
TRBV4-1	NA	13	TRBJ2-7	TRBD1	CASSQEGQFEQYF	TGCGCCAGCAGCCAAGAGGGACAGTTCGAGCAGTACTTC
TRBV5-6	few	14	TRBJ2-3	NA	CASSPGWDTDTQYF	TGTGCCAGCAGCCCAGGGTGGGACACAGATACGCAGTATTTT
TRBV9	NA	15	TRBJ2-3	NA	CASSVGGAGSDTQYF	TGTGCCAGCAGCGTTGGGGGGGCAGGTTCAGATACGCAGTATTTT
TRBV7-2	NA	15	TRBJ1-5	TRBD1	CASSLVGDRGQPQHF	TGTGCCAGCAGCTTAGTCGGGGACAGGGGACAGCCCCAGCATTTT
TRBV7-6	NA	17	TRBJ2-3	TRBD2	CASSLGAGGLSTDTQYF	TGTGCCAGCAGCTTAGGGGCGGGGGGGTTGAGCACAGATACGCAGTATTTT
TRBV5-6	NA	14	TRBJ1-3	TRBD1	CASSYGTVGNTIYF	TGTGCCAGCAGCTATGGGACAGTCGGAAACACCATATATTTT
TRBV9	NA	14	TRBJ1-1	NA	CASSPTTGNTEAFF	TGTGCCAGCAGCCCTACGACAGGGAACACTGAAGCTTTCTTT